This T cell receptor beta chain was sequenced for a study of CD8 T cells in ankylosing spondylitis. In this sample, this clonotype turned up many times. Antigen specificity is unknown. Study results and limitations: Certain motif variants had earlier been reported in reactive arthritis synovial fluid and blood.

The CDR3 spans 14 residues. The V gene's germline CDR1 is MDHEN and CDR2 SYDVKM. Trimming pared 2 bases from V and 6 bases from J, leaving 11 bases between. From the 5' RACE reads, TCRdb called clonotypes with MiXCR, one entry per CDR3 protein. This table holds a few hundred thousand distinct CDR3 sequences, roughly 12% found once. The V gene is TRBV28, the J gene TRBJ1-5; D is uncertain. This TCR was sampled from a female donor with ankylosing spondylitis or in good health (not recorded which). Sequencing was done on a sample of blood, either unsorted or a sorted T cell fraction (not recorded which). CDR3 DNA sequence: TGTGCCAGCAGTTTAGCGGTCGTCGGTCAGCCCCAGCATTTT. Translation: CASSLAVVGQPQHF.